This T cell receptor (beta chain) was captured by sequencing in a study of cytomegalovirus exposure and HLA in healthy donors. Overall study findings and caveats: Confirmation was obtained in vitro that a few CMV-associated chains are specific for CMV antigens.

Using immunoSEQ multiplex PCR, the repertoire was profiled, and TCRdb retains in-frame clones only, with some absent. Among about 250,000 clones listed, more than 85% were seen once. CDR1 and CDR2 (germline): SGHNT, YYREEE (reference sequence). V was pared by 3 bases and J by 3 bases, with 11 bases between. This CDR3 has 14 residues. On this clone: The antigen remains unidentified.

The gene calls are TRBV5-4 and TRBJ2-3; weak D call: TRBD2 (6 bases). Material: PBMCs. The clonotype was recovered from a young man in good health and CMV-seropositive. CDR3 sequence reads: CASSSGTLTDTQYF. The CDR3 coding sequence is TGTGCCAGCAGCTCTGGGACTCTTACAGATACGCAGTATTTT.